This T cell receptor (beta chain) was identified in a study of glioma-infiltrating T cells after dendritic cell vaccination (dated by TCRdb to 2016 to 2017). For the study in its entirety: The cohort comprised about 15 glioblastoma patients from Phase I and II dendritic cell vaccination trials, 9 newly diagnosed and 6 with recurrent disease. Each patient got three intradermal injections of the dendritic cell vaccine, spaced at biweekly intervals, in the arm below the axilla. Survival after dendritic cell vaccination was correlated with TCR sequencing metrics, including TIL content and tumor-blood repertoire overlap. The vaccine was prepared from monocyte-derived dendritic cells that were cultured for seven days with IL-4 and GM-CSF and then pulsed overnight with autologous tumor lysate. Deep sequencing of TCR beta CDR3 regions was used to quantify tumor-infiltrating lymphocyte content and compare tumor and blood repertoires in dendritic cell-vaccinated glioblastoma patients. Between about 2002 and 2013, the patients were given dendritic cell vaccination pulsed with autologous tumor lysate. Study-level results and caveats: The cohort was small and heterogeneous, few patients had complete blood and tumor sets, and even fewer had initial-recurrent tumor pairs. The TCR overlap response model with three groups was called speculative and said to need prospective validation. No direct relationship between TCR clonality and survival was found, suggesting that a diverse polyclonal response may matter. Higher estimated pretreatment TIL content predicted longer time to progression and overall survival after dendritic cell vaccination.

TCRB CDR3 regions were amplified from 1.5 to 2.5 ug genomic DNA, or all available DNA if less, using the immunoSEQ assay. The multiplex PCR employed 60 forward primers targeting TCR V beta segments and 13 reverse primers targeting J beta segments. To estimate reads per starting template, synthetic control templates were spiked into each sample at limiting dilution. The Illumina HiSeq System generated 87 bp sequencing reads. Concerning the study's data processing: PCR and sequencing errors were removed by a nearest neighbor algorithm that merged closely related sequences. TCR overlap was measured as the percentage of unique tumor TCR beta sequences that were also present in the peripheral blood of the same patient. The clones in this table, taken by TCRdb from immuneACCESS, are in-frame only. Not every clone is retained; where verified, under half of the shortfall comes from an unresolved V gene, and the cause of the rest is unknown. The DNA gave D and trimming, while V, J and clone size come from that table. This sample comprises about 92,000 clones, 86% of them detected only once. In total, the top ten clones hold 15% to 19% of the sample.

As concerns this clone: Its cognate antigen has yet to be identified. Base-call qualities are not available, and no considerably larger clone is one nucleotide away.

Patients were selected on the basis of adequate residual fresh-frozen tumor tissue and more than two years of available survival data. An isocitrate dehydrogenase mutation was not carried by any of the glioblastoma patients, although molecular status was otherwise variable. PBMC were collected before vaccination, two weeks after the third vaccination, and at tumor progression when it occurred. Genomic DNA was extracted with the Qiagen DNeasy Blood extraction Kit. The CDR3 runs 15 amino acids, cysteine and phenylalanine included. Only the CDR3 DNA stays, 45 bases, in frame from base 1. Trimming accounts for 2 bases at V and 7 bases at J, while the number of junction bases matched to no gene is 7. CDR1 and CDR2 are drawn from the germline V gene: SGHVS, FQNEAQ.

The sequence joins TRBV7-8 to TRBJ2-1, with TRBD2 matching 8 junction bases. The specimen was blood, collected before dendritic cell vaccination. This TCR came from a human donor with glioblastoma. The nucleotides read TGTGCCAGCAGCTTATTCCGGGGGGGCCTTAATGAGCAGTTCTTC. It translates as CASSLFRGGLNEQFF.